This T cell receptor (beta chain) was identified during a study of T-cell reconstitution after alpha-beta-depleted transplantation in children. CDR3 length: 17 residues. Germline V gene data show CDR1 as DFQATT and CDR2 as SNEGSKA (reference sequence). J lost 4 bases, V lost 3 bases, and 15 bases had no gene match. The TCRbeta library incorporated unique molecular identifiers. A single record per CDR3 protein comes from TCRdb applying MiXCR to the PCR reads. Among more than 400,000 distinct CDR3 sequences listed, roughly an eighth were seen once. Here the sequenced sample was PBMCs, mostly from graft donor cells, taken 180 days after TCRalphabeta/CD19-depleted stem cell transplant. The sequence derives from a female patient aged 2-10 years who had a stem cell transplant for aplastic anemia, so the T cells may come from the graft donor. The V gene is TRBV20-1, the J gene TRBJ2-3; 8 bases are a match to TRBD1. The CDR3: CSASRVPGQVVSDTQYF. In nucleotides, the CDR3 is TGCAGTGCTAGTCGTGTGCCGGGACAGGTTGTTTCAGATACGCAGTATTTT.